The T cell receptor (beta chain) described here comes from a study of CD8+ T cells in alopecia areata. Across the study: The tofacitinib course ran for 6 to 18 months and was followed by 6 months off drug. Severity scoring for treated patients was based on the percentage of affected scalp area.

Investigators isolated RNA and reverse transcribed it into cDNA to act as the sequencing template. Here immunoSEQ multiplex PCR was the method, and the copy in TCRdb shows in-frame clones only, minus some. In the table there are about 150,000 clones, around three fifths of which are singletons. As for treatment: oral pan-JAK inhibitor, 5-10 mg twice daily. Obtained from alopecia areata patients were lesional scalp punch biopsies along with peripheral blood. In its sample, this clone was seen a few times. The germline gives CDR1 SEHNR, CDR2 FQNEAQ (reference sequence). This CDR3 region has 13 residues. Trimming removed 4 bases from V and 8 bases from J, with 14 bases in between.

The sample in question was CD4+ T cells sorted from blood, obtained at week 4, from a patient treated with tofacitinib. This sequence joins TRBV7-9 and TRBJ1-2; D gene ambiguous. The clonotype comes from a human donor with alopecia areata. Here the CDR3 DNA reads TGTGCCAGCAGCTCGAGCGGACGGTTAGGCTACACCTTC. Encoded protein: CASSSSGRLGYTF.